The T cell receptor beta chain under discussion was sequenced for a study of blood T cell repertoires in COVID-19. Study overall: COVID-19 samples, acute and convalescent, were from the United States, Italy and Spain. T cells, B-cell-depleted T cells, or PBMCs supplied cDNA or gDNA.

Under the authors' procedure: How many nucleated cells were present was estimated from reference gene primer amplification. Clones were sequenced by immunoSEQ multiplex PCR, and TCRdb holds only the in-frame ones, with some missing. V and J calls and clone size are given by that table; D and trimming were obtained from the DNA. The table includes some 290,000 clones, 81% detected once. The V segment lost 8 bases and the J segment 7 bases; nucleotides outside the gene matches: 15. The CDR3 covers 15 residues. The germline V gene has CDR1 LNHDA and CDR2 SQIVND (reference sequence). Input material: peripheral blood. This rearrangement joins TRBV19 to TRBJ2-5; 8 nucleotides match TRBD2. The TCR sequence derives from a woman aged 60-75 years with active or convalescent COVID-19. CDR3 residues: CASLPTLTSEGTQYF. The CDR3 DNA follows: TGTGCCAGTCTCCCTACCCTGACTAGCGAGGGGACCCAGTACTTC.